The 15 T cell receptor beta chains below come from one sample, sequenced in a study of cytomegalovirus exposure and HLA in healthy donors. PCR was performed using 60 Vbeta and 13 Jbeta primers. Here immunoSEQ multiplex PCR was the method, and the copy in TCRdb shows in-frame clones only, minus some. The table records 95,000 to 150,000 clones, around 75% of them present only once. Sequencing used PBMCs. Every receptor here comes from a man aged 55 to 69 in good health and CMV-seropositive.

The chain is built from TRBV28 and TRBJ2-7; 7 bases match TRBD1. Trimming removed 3 bases from V and 7 bases from J; junction bases left unmatched: 3. CDR3 size: 12 residues. Per the germline V gene, CDR1 is MDHEN and CDR2 is SYDVKM. The CDR3 region has the DNA TGTGCCAGCAGTTTTGGGGGACAGGAGCAGTACTTC. Protein product: CASSFGGQEQYF.

This clone has only a few counts. This chain connects TRBV21-1 to TRBJ1-4; the table assigns TRBD1, which was not confirmed against the DNA. TRBV21-1 is designated a pseudogene. CDR3 length: 19 residues. Here the CDR3 reads CAKQTLPGQGRGVWEKLFF. In DNA form, the CDR3 reads TGTGCCAAGCAGACGTTGCCGGGACAGGGAAGGGGAGTTTGGGAAAAACTGTTTTTT.

The V and J genes are TRBV30 and TRBJ2-1; D is possibly TRBD2 (6 bases). Germline assignment: CDR1 GTSNPN and CDR2 SVGIG (reference sequence). This CDR3 spans 15 amino acids. Deletions cut 4 bases from V and 0 bases from J, with 13 bases between. CDR3 region: CAWTSVSSSYNEQFF. The CDR3 DNA reads TGTGCCTGGACTAGCGTCTCGAGCTCCTACAATGAGCAGTTCTTC. Based on the CDR3 plus reference TRBV30 and TRBJ2-1, the full variable domain is SQTIHQWPATLVQPVGSPLSLECTVEGTSNPNLYWYRQAAGRGLQLLFYSVGIGQISSEVPQNLSASRPQDRQFILSSKKLLLSDSGFYLCAWTSVSSSYNEQFFGPGTRLTVL.

This clone was observed a few times. The V gene is TRBV5-6, the J gene TRBJ1-3, with TRBD1 matching 8 bases. Per the germline V gene, CDR1 is SGHDT and CDR2 is YYEEEE. CDR3 length: 14 residues. Trimming removed 6 bases from V and 2 bases from J; junction bases left unmatched: 4. Here the CDR3 reads CASNNRGAGNTIYF. DNA of the CDR3: TGTGCCAGCAACAACAGGGGGGCTGGAAACACCATATATTTT.

This rearrangement joins TRBV4-2 to TRBJ2-7, with TRBD2 matching over 16 bases. Germline V gene sequence: CDR1 LGHNA, CDR2 YNFKEQ. CDR3 length equals 18 residues. Germline trimming cut 5 bases from V and 4 bases from J; bases unmatched to any gene: 11. Written as DNA, the CDR3 is TGTGCCAGCAGCTACTCCGGGACTAGCGGGGGGGCCGCTTACGAGCAGTACTTC. Encoded protein: CASSYSGTSGGAAYEQYF.

The chain joins TRBV5-1 to TRBJ1-1, with D possibly TRBD1 on 6 matching bases. V dropped 5 bases and J dropped 4 bases, with 21 bases sitting between them. This CDR3 region has 16 residues. Germline V gene lookup returns CDR1 SGHRS and CDR2 YFSETQ. The chain's CDR3 is CASRPREGGAGTEAFF. In DNA form, the CDR3 reads TGCGCCAGCAGGCCCAGGGAGGGGGGGGCGGGCACTGAAGCTTTCTTT.

V is TRBV11-2 and J is TRBJ1-6; no clear D gene. Trimming stripped 5 bases from V and 8 bases from J, with 10 bases between. The germline CDR1 and CDR2 sequences are SGHAT and FQNNGV. The CDR3 loop spans 13 amino acids. CDR3 amino acids: CASSPNLDSPLHF. The CDR3, as DNA: TGTGCCAGCAGCCCGAACTTAGATTCACCCCTCCACTTT.

CDR3 nucleotide sequence: TGTGCCAGCAGCCAGGCAAAGGGGGTGCCGAACACTGAAGCTTTCTTT. It specifies CASSQAKGVPNTEAFF. The V gene is TRBV14, the J gene TRBJ1-1; D perhaps matches TRBD1 (6 bases). V was clipped by 3 bases and J by 1 base, with 15 bases between them. From germline, CDR1 is SGHDN and CDR2 FVKESK. The CDR3 contains 16 residues.

This clone was seen more than once but under ten times. The chain combines TRBV4-2 with TRBJ2-3; 9 bases match TRBD2. V was clipped by 0 bases and J by 2 bases; unmatched bases: 3. The CDR3 sequence is 16 residues long. The V gene's germline CDR1 is LGHNA and CDR2 YNFKEQ. The CDR3 region has the DNA TGTGCCAGCAGCCAAGAGTGGACTAGCGACACAGATACGCAGTATTTT. As protein: CASSQEWTSDTDTQYF.

The gene calls are TRBV28 and TRBJ2-2; 9 bases are shared with TRBD1. CDR1 is MDHEN and CDR2 is SYDVKM in the germline V gene. This CDR3 region has 16 residues. Trimming took 6 bases from V and 6 from J; bases not matched to a gene: 11. CDR3 region: CASSPSTGGASGELFF. The DNA for the CDR3 is TGTGCCAGCAGCCCCAGCACAGGGGGCGCATCCGGGGAGCTGTTTTTT.

CDR3 nucleotide sequence: TGTGCCAGCAGCGTATCCTCCGGGGGGGGGAATACGCAGTATTTT. The encoded protein is CASSVSSGGGNTQYF. The chain is built from TRBV9 and TRBJ2-3, with 8 bases identical to TRBD2. Germline lookup yields CDR1 SGDLS and CDR2 YYNGEE. The V and J ends lost 1 base and 7 bases, in that order; junction bases with no gene match: 8. The CDR3 totals 15 residues.

The V and J genes are TRBV18 and TRBJ2-1; 8 nucleotides line up with TRBD2. The CDR3 sequence is 16 residues long. Germline loops: CDR1 KGHSH, CDR2 LQKENI. The ends lost 3 bases at V and 7 bases at J; junction bases unmatched: 11. This chain's CDR3 is CASSPVSGTAGNEQFF. CDR3 nucleotides: TGTGCCAGCTCACCGGTTAGCGGGACGGCGGGTAATGAGCAGTTCTTC.

There are a few counts of this clone. At one end, the junction sequence differs from germline, possibly due to a read error. The chain combines TRBV6-5 with TRBJ1-3, with TRBD1 matching 9 bases. Germline V gene sequence: CDR1 MNHEY, CDR2 SVGAGI. The CDR3 runs 14 residues. The CDR3 nucleotides read TGCGCGCACGGGACAGGGTTTATGTGGAACACCATATATTTT. It translates to CAHGTGFMWNTIYF.

The V and J genes are TRBV5-6 and TRBJ1-6; D is undetermined. The V end lost 4 bases, the J end lost 13 bases, and 15 bases lay between the germline ends. The CDR3 covers 13 residues. Germline V lookup: CDR1 SGHDT, CDR2 YYEEEE. The DNA of the CDR3 is TGTGCCAGCAGCAAGAGGGCCTCTAGCCCCCTCCACTTT. Residues: CASSKRASSPLHF.

The CDR3 DNA sequence: TGTGCCAGCAGCTTAGGGGGGAGTCACGAGCAGTACTTC. It translates to CASSLGGSHEQYF. This rearrangement joins TRBV13 to TRBJ2-7, with D possibly being TRBD2 (5 bases). Germline CDR1 reads PRHDT; CDR2 reads FYEKMQ (reference sequence). The CDR3 covers 13 residues. V lost 0 bases to trimming and J lost 5 bases, with 8 bases between them.